Listed below are T cell receptor beta chains from one sample, sequenced in a study of blood T cell repertoires in COVID-19. Profiled with immunoSEQ multiplex PCR; TCRdb holds only in-frame clones, not every one. The top ten hold approximately 6.8% of the sample, which has about 75,000 clones, about 87% seen once. The sample was peripheral blood. The receptors were sampled from a woman in her 70s with acute or convalescent COVID-19. CDR3s include the opening cysteine and the closing phenylalanine or tryptophan. D genes are given only for firm matches. Expanded clones get a size class; other rows say once, few or many, or leave the size out.

cdr3_nt | cdr3_aa | v_call | clone_size | j_call | d_call
TGTGCCAGCACCGCCGGAGGCGGCTACGAGCAGTACTTC | CASTAGGGYEQYF | TRBV6-5 | . | TRBJ2-7 | .
TGTGCCAGCAGCGAGGTGGAGGAGACCCAGTACTTC | CASSEVEETQYF | TRBV3-1/TRBV3-2 | . | TRBJ2-5 | .
TGTGCCAGCAGTTCCTCCTACGGACTCTACAATGAGCAGTTCTTC | CASSSSYGLYNEQFF | TRBV28 | . | TRBJ2-1 | .
TGTGCCAGCAGTAGACTGAACAATGAGCAGTTCTTC | CASSRLNNEQFF | TRBV25-1 | . | TRBJ2-1 | .
TGTGCCAGCAGCCAAAGTCCCCAGGGGGATTTTCAGCCCCAGCATTTT | CASSQSPQGDFQPQHF | TRBV3-1/TRBV3-2 | . | TRBJ1-5 | TRBD1
TGCGCCAGCAGCTTGGAGTGGGGGCGAACTGAAGCTTTCTTT | CASSLEWGRTEAFF | TRBV5-1 | once | TRBJ1-1 | .
TGTGCCAGCAGCCAAGTCTCGGCTAGCTTGAAGACCCAGTACTTC | CASSQVSASLKTQYF | TRBV3-1/TRBV3-2 | few | TRBJ2-5 | .
TGTGCCAGCAGCTTACAGGGGGCGAACACCGGGGAGCTGTTTTTT | CASSLQGANTGELFF | TRBV7-3 | . | TRBJ2-2 | TRBD1
TGTGCCAGCAGCGAACGGGTGGTAACTGAAGCTTTCTTT | CASSERVVTEAFF | TRBV14 | . | TRBJ1-1 | .
TGTGCCAGCACCTCAGCCGGGACAGTCTCTGGAAACACCATATATTTT | CASTSAGTVSGNTIYF | TRBV28 | . | TRBJ1-3 | TRBD1
TGTGCCAGCAGCTCTAACTCCTACGAGCAGTACTTC | CASSSNSYEQYF | TRBV7-2 | . | TRBJ2-7 | .
TGCGCCAGCAGCTCGACAGGGCCCGGCGTGGAAAAACTGTTTTTT | CASSSTGPGVEKLFF | TRBV5-1 | . | TRBJ1-4 | TRBD1
TGTGCCAGCAGTTACTCGATGGCTTTTAATGAAAAACTGTTTTTT | CASSYSMAFNEKLFF | TRBV6-5 | . | TRBJ1-4 | .
TGCGCCAGCAGCCAAAGTGAGGGCAATGAGCAGTTCTTC | CASSQSEGNEQFF | TRBV4-3 | . | TRBJ2-1 | .
TGTGCCAGTAGTACCTCCCACGACAGGGCTGGCTATGGCTACACCTTC | CASSTSHDRAGYGYTF | TRBV19 | . | TRBJ1-2 | TRBD1
TGTGCCAGCAGTACCGACAGGGAAGTAGCTTTCTTT | CASSTDREVAFF | TRBV11-1 | . | TRBJ1-1 | TRBD1
TGTGCCAGCAGCTACCTATCGGGGGGCGCTTGGTCGGGCTACACCTTC | CASSYLSGGAWSGYTF | TRBV9 | . | TRBJ1-2 | .
TGTGCCAGCAGCTTAGTTAGCGACAATGAGCAGTTCTTC | CASSLVSDNEQFF | TRBV7-2 | . | TRBJ2-1 | .
TGTGCCAGCAGAACGGGACAGTTTAGCTCCTACGAGCAGTACTTC | CASRTGQFSSYEQYF | TRBV27 | few | TRBJ2-7 | TRBD1
TGTGCCAGCAGCCGGGACAGCTCCACTTCCTATGGCTACACCTTC | CASSRDSSTSYGYTF | TRBV6-5 | once | TRBJ1-2 | TRBD1
TGTGCCAGTAGTATGAGACAGTACCAAGAGACCCAGTACTTC | CASSMRQYQETQYF | TRBV19 | . | TRBJ2-5 | .
TGTGCCAGCTCACCAACGCCAGGGGATTCACCCCTCCACTTT | CASSPTPGDSPLHF | TRBV18 | . | TRBJ1-6 | .
TGTGCCAGCAGCTTACTTACAGCGAACACTGAAGCTTTCTTT | CASSLLTANTEAFF | TRBV7-2 | . | TRBJ1-1 | .
TGCGCCAGCAGCTGGACACGGACTAGCGGGATCTTCACAGATACGCAGTATTTT | CASSWTRTSGIFTDTQYF | TRBV4-1 | . | TRBJ2-3 | TRBD2
TGTGCCAGCAGCTTCAGGGGTAGGAGCAATCAGCCCCAGCATTTT | CASSFRGRSNQPQHF | TRBV5-8 | . | TRBJ1-5 | .
TGTGCCAGCAGCTCGGGACTATATAGCACAGATACGCAGTATTTT | CASSSGLYSTDTQYF | TRBV9 | few | TRBJ2-3 | TRBD2
TGTGCCAGTAGTATAGTTCAGGGTCCCAATCAGCCCCAGCATTTT | CASSIVQGPNQPQHF | TRBV19 | once | TRBJ1-5 | .
TGTGCCAGCAGCTCCGGACAGGGGGGTCAGCCCCAGCATTTT | CASSSGQGGQPQHF | TRBV7-2 | . | TRBJ1-5 | TRBD1
TGCGCCAGCAGCCAAGGTGCCGGTCACGAGCAGTTCTTC | CASSQGAGHEQFF | TRBV4-3 | . | TRBJ2-1 | .
TGTGCCAGCAGCCCCTGGACAGGGGGCAATTCACCCCTCCACTTT | CASSPWTGGNSPLHF | TRBV5-4 | . | TRBJ1-6 | TRBD1
TGTGCCAGCAGCTTAGCGGGGAGCTGGAACACCATATATTTT | CASSLAGSWNTIYF | TRBV11-2 | once | TRBJ1-3 | .
TGTGCCAGCTTCAGAAACGGGGGACAGAGTTTCTATGGCTACACCTTC | CASFRNGGQSFYGYTF | TRBV7-9 | . | TRBJ1-2 | TRBD1
TGTGCCAGCAGCCCTGGACTAGGGGGTTTGAATGAGCAGTTCTTC | CASSPGLGGLNEQFF | TRBV3-1/TRBV3-2 | . | TRBJ2-1 | .
TGTGCCAGCAGTGTTGGGGCGGCCACTGAAGCTTTCTTT | CASSVGAATEAFF | TRBV7-2 | . | TRBJ1-1 | .
TGTGCCAGCAGCTTAGTCAGGGGGCGCAAGAACACCGGGGAGCTGTTTTTT | CASSLVRGRKNTGELFF | TRBV7-9 | . | TRBJ2-2 | TRBD1
TGTGCCAGCAGCTTGGGGGACAGGAATCAGCCCCAGCATTTT | CASSLGDRNQPQHF | TRBV5-6 | once | TRBJ1-5 | TRBD1
TGTGCCAGCTCACCACAGGGACTCGGGGCGCCAGGAAACATTCAGTACTTC | CASSPQGLGAPGNIQYF | TRBV18 | . | TRBJ2-4 | .
TGTGCCAGTAGTATAGGTTGGCAGAATCAGCCCCAGCATTTT | CASSIGWQNQPQHF | TRBV19 | . | TRBJ1-5 | .
TGTGCCAGCAGCCAGACTGCGACAGGGCTACTATACGAGCAGTACTTC | CASSQTATGLLYEQYF | TRBV4-2 | . | TRBJ2-7 | TRBD1
TGTGCCAGCAGCACCCTCCAGGGTAGCTCCTACAATGAGCAGTTCTTC | CASSTLQGSSYNEQFF | TRBV13 | . | TRBJ2-1 | .
TGTGCCAGCAGCTCCAGACTAGCGGATACGCAGTATTTT | CASSSRLADTQYF | TRBV11-2 | . | TRBJ2-3 | TRBD2
TGTGCCAGTAAGAACAGGGACAACACTGAAGCTTTCTTT | CASKNRDNTEAFF | TRBV19 | . | TRBJ1-1 | .
TGTTTGACTCGACAGGGCCAAGAGCAGTTCTTC | CLTRQGQEQFF | TRBV18 | . | TRBJ2-1 | TRBD1
TGTGCCAGCAGTTCCCTCGGAGGGGAGCAGTACTTC | CASSSLGGEQYF | TRBV6-5 | . | TRBJ2-7 | .
TGTGCCAGCAGTTACTCGAGGGGGATGCAGCCCCAGCATTTT | CASSYSRGMQPQHF | TRBV6-2/TRBV6-3 | . | TRBJ1-5 | .
TGTGCCAGCAGCCTGGACAGGGGGCACGAGCAGTACTTC | CASSLDRGHEQYF | TRBV11-1 | few | TRBJ2-7 | TRBD1
TGTGCCAGCAGCTCCCCAGAGCGGGGCACCTACGAGCAGTACTTC | CASSSPERGTYEQYF | TRBV7-2 | . | TRBJ2-7 | TRBD2
TGTGCCGTCTCACGGGGGGGTACCTCCTACAATGAGCAGTTCTTC | CAVSRGGTSYNEQFF | TRBV2 | . | TRBJ2-1 | TRBD2
TGTGCCAGCAGCCCAGGACTAGCGGGGGGAGGTGAGACCCAGTACTTC | CASSPGLAGGGETQYF | TRBV11-2 | . | TRBJ2-5 | TRBD2
TGTGCCAGCAGCTTGAGAGGGCTTCCCTATGGCTACACCTTC | CASSLRGLPYGYTF | TRBV5-6 | . | TRBJ1-2 | .
TGTGCCAGCAGTTTATACGTACAGGGAGTTTTCGAAGCTTTCTTT | CASSLYVQGVFEAFF | TRBV27 | . | TRBJ1-1 | .
TGTGCCAGCAGCTTCGGCGGGACTAGCGATAACGAGCAGTACTTC | CASSFGGTSDNEQYF | TRBV5-4 | . | TRBJ2-7 | TRBD2
TGTGCCAGCAGTGGGGAGGGGAACCCTTACAATCAGCCCCAGCATTTT | CASSGEGNPYNQPQHF | TRBV6-4 | . | TRBJ1-5 | .
TGTGCCAGCAGCCCGCGTGGGTCCAGGGTAGGGTCCTACGAGCAGTACTTC | CASSPRGSRVGSYEQYF | TRBV5-8 | . | TRBJ2-7 | .
TGTGCCAGCAGTTTTAGGGAGGGTATGGCTTTCTTT | CASSFREGMAFF | TRBV12-3/TRBV12-4 | . | TRBJ1-1 | .
TGTGCCAGCAGACCTCCAGGGGGCATCTATGGCTACACCTTC | CASRPPGGIYGYTF | TRBV28 | . | TRBJ1-2 | TRBD1